This TCR beta chain derives from a study of cytotoxic CD8 clonotypes in ibrutinib-treated CLL (dated by TCRdb to the early 2020s). As for the study more broadly: In this cohort, about 15 patients were treatment-naive and under 13 were relapsed/refractory, while about 17 had unmutated IGHV. Longitudinal samples were available for about 30% of the 86 trial participants. Responses were partial in around 25 patients and complete in 2; after median approximately 66 months follow-up, some 15 stayed in remission and approximately 12 progressed. Cryopreserved peripheral blood mononuclear cells were obtained prior to treatment, at the time of response, and at either disease progression or sustained remission. On average, each sample had roughly 260,000 productive templates and almost 95,000 productive rearrangements. Response samples were taken after a median of 12 months on treatment, ranging from about 6 to 36 months. Every remission and progressive disease sample was obtained while ibrutinib was still being received by the patients.

A word on this clone: Its antigen is unknown. No quality values exist for individual bases; no much larger clone is one base distant.

Interpreted using the paper, the time point label stands for: 12 months on ibrutinib. For TCR beta library preparation, roughly 2 micrograms of genomic DNA were extracted from the cryopreserved PBMCs. Longitudinal blood samples from CLL patients receiving ibrutinib monotherapy were subjected to high-throughput TCR beta sequencing. The patients took part in an open-label, single-center phase 2 trial of ibrutinib monotherapy. On a MiSeq, deep resolution sequencing aimed for a depth between 1 in 1 million and 1 in 200,000 T cells, with each clonotype covered 10x on average. The immunoSEQ hsTCRB Kit was used to generate the TCR beta libraries. The study's own analysis went as follows. The data were analyzed with ImmunoSEQ Analyzer and ImmunoSEQ Data Assistant, and V, D and J gene assignments followed IMGT definitions. Clonality, which ranges from 0 to 1, was calculated by subtracting the normalized Shannon entropy of productive rearrangement frequencies from one. Only overrepresented clonotypes making up at least 0.05% of each patient's repertoire were included in the public clonotype analysis. Thirteen repertoires from age-matched healthy donors, obtained from immuneACCESS, served as clonality controls. TCRdb mirrors the immuneACCESS table, restricted to in-frame sequences. Some clones are absent from its copies; in checked studies, under half trace to an unresolved V gene, and the reason for the others is unknown. V and J calls and clone size come straight from that table; D and trimming were deduced from the DNA. A total of more than 200,000 clones appear in this sample, over 65% of them only once. The ten biggest clones cover about 6% of the sample.

The CDR3 holds 17 amino acids from the cysteine to the phenylalanine. Of all the DNA, just the CDR3 is kept, 51 bases in frame from base 1. Paper-wide results and their limitations: At ibrutinib response clonality went up, during sustained remission it held steady, and at progression it dropped back toward baseline. Baseline clonality was found to be higher than that of age-matched healthy donors and was strongly correlated with circulating CD8+ T-cell counts. Lymph node repertoires were not examined, and the timing of sampling was not matched between patients in sustained remission and those whose disease progressed. Public clonotypes were rare and either shrank or stayed stable during treatment, and the rise in clonality at ibrutinib response reflected expansion of private clonotypes.

This sequence originates from a human donor with chronic lymphocytic leukemia. The V and J segments used are TRBV1 and TRBJ2-5; TRBD2 is the table's D call and was not checked against the DNA. TRBV1 is noted as a pseudogene. The sample here was PBMCs, taken after 12 months of ibrutinib treatment. The CDR3 reads CTSSTHSRTSGIETQYF. The nucleotides are TGCACCAGCAGCACCCACTCCCGGACTAGCGGGATCGAGACCCAGTACTTC.